Each of the 9 T cell receptor beta chains below was sequenced from the same sample in a study of molecular identifiers for immune sequencing clone quantification. In TCRdb, the PCR reads were re-called with MiXCR into one record per CDR3 protein. The table records hundreds of thousands of distinct CDR3 sequences, around 25% of them present only once. The sequencing sample was made of naive CD8+ T cells from blood, with Jurkat cell RNA spiked in. Subset indicated: FACS-sorted CD8+CD4-CCR7+CD45RA+ naive T cells. The receptors were gathered from a human donor in good health. Some libraries in this study had Jurkat cell RNA spiked in.

This sequence joins TRBV11-2 and TRBJ2-3; 10 nucleotides line up with TRBD2. Germline V CDR1 and CDR2: SGHAT, FQNNGV. CDR3 size: 16 residues. With 3 bases clipped from V and 3 bases from J, the junction kept 6 bases outside the gene matches. The CDR3 sequence: CASSFKVSGRTDTQYF. CDR3 in DNA: TGTGCCAGCAGCTTTAAGGTTAGCGGGAGGACAGATACGCAGTATTTT.

This clonotype has ten or more counts. The chain combines TRBV30 with TRBJ2-3; D remains unclear. The CDR3 runs to 12 residues. With 5 bases removed from V and 1 base from J, the gap between germline ends came to 7 bases. Germline V gene sequence: CDR1 GTSNPN, CDR2 SVGIG (reference sequence). The CDR3 DNA is TGTGCCTGGGACTCGGGCACAGATACGCAGTATTTT. It codes for CAWDSGTDTQYF.

A note on this clonotype: A read error may explain this, as a much larger clone is one base away. This rearrangement joins TRBV7-2 to TRBJ2-3, with D possibly called TRBD1 or TRBD2 (6 bases each). Germline CDR1 reads SGHTA; CDR2 reads FQGNSA. CDR3 size: 16 residues. This CDR3 is CASSSPPGDFTETQYF. DNA of the CDR3: TGTGCCAGCAGCTCTCCTCCAGGGGACTTCACAGAGACGCAGTATTTT.

Concerning this clonotype itself: Since a much larger clone is just one base distant, this may be a read error. This chain joins TRBV19 and TRBJ2-3; TRBD1 or TRBD2 may be the D gene (5 bases each). The length of the CDR3 is 14 residues. The germline gives CDR1 LNHDA, CDR2 SQIVND (reference sequence). Here the CDR3 DNA reads TGTGCCAGCTCTGGGACGCCCGGACCAGATACGCGGTATTTT. Protein sequence: CASSGTPGPDTRYF.

The V and J genes are TRBV5-1 and TRBJ2-3; weak D call: TRBD2 (5 bases). The V gene lost 0 bases and the J gene lost 5 bases, with 10 bases spanning the gap. The CDR3 has 14 residues. Looked up from germline, CDR1 is SGHRS and CDR2 is YFSETQ. The CDR3 DNA reads as TGCGCCAGCAGCTTGGAGCGTCGGGGAGATACGCAGTATTTT. Amino acid sequence: CASSLERRGDTQYF. Full variable domain (remainder filled in from reference TRBV5-1 and TRBJ2-3): KAGVTQTPRYLIKTRGQQVTLSCSPISGHRSVSWYQQTPGQGLQFLFEYFSETQRNKGNFPGRFSGRQFSNSRSEMNVSTLELGDSALYLCASSLERRGDTQYFGPGTRLTVL.

With regard to this clonotype: The germline gene is not matched at one end of the junction; a read error may be the cause. The genes are TRBV5-4 and TRBJ1-5; D is ambiguous. The CDR3 totals 12 residues. Germline V gene sequence: CDR1 SGHNT, CDR2 YYREEE (reference sequence). The CDR3: CASGLGDGPQHF. In nucleotides, the CDR3 is TGCGCCAGCGGCTTGGGAGACGGCCCCCAGCATTTT.

CDR3 protein: CASTQAPQGYNEQFF. Written as DNA, the CDR3 is TGTGCCAGCACTCAAGCTCCACAGGGTTACAATGAGCAGTTCTTC. This rearrangement joins TRBV6-2 or TRBV6-3 to TRBJ2-1, with a possible D match to TRBD1 (6 bases). CDR1 MNHEY and CDR2 SVGEGT come from the germline V gene. The CDR3 loop spans 15 amino acids. V lost 7 bases, J lost 4 bases, and 17 bases lay in between.

In its sample, this clonotype was seen many times. The chain employs TRBV5-1 and TRBJ2-3; 10 nucleotides line up with TRBD1. Germline assignment: CDR1 SGHRS and CDR2 YFSETQ. With V trimmed by 0 bases and J by 3 bases, 4 bases remained unmatched. The CDR3 contains 16 residues. As DNA, the CDR3 is TGCGCCAGCAGCTTGGGACAGGGGGCTTTGACAGATACGCAGTATTTT. This codes for CASSLGQGALTDTQYF.

This clonotype was counted only a few times. The V and J genes are TRBV19 and TRBJ1-2; D is unclear. Looked up from germline, CDR1 is LNHDA and CDR2 is SQIVND (reference sequence). Trimming left V 4 bases short and J 7 bases short, with 7 bases between. This CDR3 is built from 11 residues. CDR3 sequence (DNA): TGTGCCAGTAGTACCCCAGGTGGCTACACCTTC. Its protein is CASSTPGGYTF.